This T cell receptor beta chain was identified in a study of CD8+CD57+ T cells in acquired aplastic anemia. Study in general: Quantities of DNA derived from sorted CD4+ and CD8+ cells averaged 3.2 ug. Points from the study as a whole: Levels of CD8+ Simpson's diversity were not significantly distinct in patients versus controls.

Previously, flow cytometry had revealed CD8+CD57+ cell expansion in the patients chosen for sequencing. Patients were therapy-naive when their blood was sampled. Regarding this clonotype: Its antigen remains unknown.

According to the study, genomic DNA was the template for TCR beta VDJ and CDR3 profiling. In TCRdb, the reads were re-called with MiXCR into one record per CDR3 protein. The sample includes over 250,000 distinct CDR3 sequences, under 60% of them seen just once. The CDR3 runs 13 residues. Between the trimmed V and J ends, which lost 6 bases and 7 bases, there was a span of 16 bases. The germline V gene encodes CDR1 SGHDT and CDR2 YYEEEE. The chain carries TRBV5-6 and TRBJ1-1; D remains unclear. The sequencing sample was made of sorted CD4+, CD8+, or CD8+CD57+ T cells (not recorded which) from PBMCs. The clonotype comes from a human donor with aplastic anemia. This CDR3 reads CASKEFGDNEAFF. The CDR3 DNA reads TGTGCCAGCAAGGAGTTCGGGGATAATGAAGCTTTCTTT.